This TCR beta chain derives from a study of T cell responses to AZD1222 COVID-19 vaccine (dated by TCRdb to about 2021). The study in broad terms: TCR sequencing covered more than 230 trial participants: approximately 200 given two doses of AZD1222 and approximately 26 given two doses of MenACWY control vaccine. Trial participants were enrolled by age into 18-55, 56-69 and 70-plus year subgroups, with around 150, 28 and 57 TCR-sequenced participants respectively.

After removal of 3 bases from V and 8 bases from J, the junction retains 15 bases not matched to a gene. CDR3 length: 16 amino acids, cysteine to phenylalanine. Only the CDR3 DNA is retained, 48 bases long and in frame from the first base. Taken from the germline V gene, the CDR1 and CDR2 loops are SGDLS and YYNGEE. The CDR3 regions of human TCRbeta chains were analyzed by immunosequencing. The original pipeline was this. Repertoire TCRs were matched against a reference library of SARS-CoV-2-specific TCRs generated with the MIRA antigen-specificity platform. Breadth was defined as the fraction of unique TCRs that were SARS-CoV-2-associated, and depth was defined as the fraction of total T cells that were SARS-CoV-2-associated. Using the MIRA data, every spike-specific TCR was mapped to the spike region that the TCR reacted to and assigned to either a CD4 or a CD8 class. Log10-transformed breadth and depth values were compared by one-way ANOVA with Sidak's multiple comparisons tests. Held by TCRdb, this immuneACCESS table contains in-frame sequences only and omits some clones. Under half of the omission traces to an unresolved V gene where checked; the cause of the rest is unknown. V and J calls and clone size follow that table, whereas D and trimming were derived from the DNA. The data table for this sample lists over 120,000 clones. The ten top clones hold approximately 2% of the sample.

Beyond this particular receptor, the publication reports: After two AZD1222 doses, both the breadth and the depth of spike-specific TCRs were significantly higher than at day 0 and than in MenACWY recipients. Participants were mostly white British, with more females than males. The authors suggested clonal diversity may have been underestimated. Because no samples from the day 14 peak response were available, repertoires could be characterized only after the peak T cell response. The whole spike protein was spanned by vaccine-associated CD4 TCRs, and dominant responses were seen in regions 160-218 and 743-854. Conclusions about previously exposed vaccinees are limited because only six or seven AZD1222 recipients were SARS-CoV-2 seropositive at baseline. The 56-69-year group was small, and its depth increase did not reach significance, likely because of low power. Epitopes outside the regions mutated in the B.1.351 and B.1.1.7 variants were reportedly recognized by nearly half of the unique spike-specific TCRs.

As regards this clone: Its antigen is not yet known.

Interpreted using the paper, the time point label stands for: baseline before first vaccination. Vaccinee samples came from UK trials COV001 and COV002, including a single-blind randomized controlled phase 2/3 trial of AZD1222 (ChAdOx1 nCoV-19) in healthy adults. For TCRbeta chain sequencing, PBMC samples were collected from trial participants at day 0 and at day 28 after the second dose. This clonotype was obtained from an adult in good health. The chain uses TRBV9 and TRBJ1-2, with TRBD1 identical over 8 junction bases. Sequencing input: peripheral blood. The sequence in DNA is TGTGCCAGCAGCGCGTGGTCAGGGGGCAGTGCTTCAGGCTACACCTTC. Its protein reads: CASSAWSGGSASGYTF. When the CDR3 is completed using the reference TRBV9 and TRBJ1-2 genes on either side, the full variable domain is DSGVTQTPKHLITATGQRVTLRCSPRSGDLSVYWYQQSLDQGLQFLIQYYNGEERAKGNILERFSAQQFPDLHSELNLSSLELGDSALYFCASSAWSGGSASGYTFGSGTRLTVV.